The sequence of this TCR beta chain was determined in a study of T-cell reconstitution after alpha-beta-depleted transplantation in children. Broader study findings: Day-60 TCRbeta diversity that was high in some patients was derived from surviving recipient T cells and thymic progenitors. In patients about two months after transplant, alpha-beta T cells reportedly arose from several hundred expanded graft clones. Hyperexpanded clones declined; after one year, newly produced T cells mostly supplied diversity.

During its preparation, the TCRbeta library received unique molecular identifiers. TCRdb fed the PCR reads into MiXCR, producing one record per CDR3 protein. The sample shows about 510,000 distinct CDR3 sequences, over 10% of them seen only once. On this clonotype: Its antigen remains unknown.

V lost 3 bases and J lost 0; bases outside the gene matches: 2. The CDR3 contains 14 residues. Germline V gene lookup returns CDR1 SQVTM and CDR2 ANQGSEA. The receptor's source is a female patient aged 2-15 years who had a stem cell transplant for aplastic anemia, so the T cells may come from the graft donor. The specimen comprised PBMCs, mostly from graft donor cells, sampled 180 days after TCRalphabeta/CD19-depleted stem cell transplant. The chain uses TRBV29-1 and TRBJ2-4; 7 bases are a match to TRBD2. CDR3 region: CSVEAGVAKNIQYF. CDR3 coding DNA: TGCAGCGTTGAGGCGGGGGTAGCCAAAAACATTCAGTACTTC.